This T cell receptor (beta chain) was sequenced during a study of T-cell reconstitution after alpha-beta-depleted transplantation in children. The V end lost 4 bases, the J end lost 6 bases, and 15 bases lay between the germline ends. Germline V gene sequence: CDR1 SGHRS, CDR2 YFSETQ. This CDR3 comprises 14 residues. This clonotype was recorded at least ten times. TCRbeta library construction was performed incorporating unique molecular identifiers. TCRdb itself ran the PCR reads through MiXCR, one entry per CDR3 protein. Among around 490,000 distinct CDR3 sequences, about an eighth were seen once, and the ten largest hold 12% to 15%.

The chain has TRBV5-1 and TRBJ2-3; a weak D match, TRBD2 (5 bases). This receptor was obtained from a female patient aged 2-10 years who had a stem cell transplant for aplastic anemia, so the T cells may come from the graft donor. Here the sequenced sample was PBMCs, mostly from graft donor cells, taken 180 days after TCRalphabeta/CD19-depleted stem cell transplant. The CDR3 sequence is CASSRLGVADTQYF. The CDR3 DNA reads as TGCGCCAGCAGCCGCCTCGGGGTAGCGGATACGCAGTATTTT.